Listed below are T cell receptor beta chains from one sample, sequenced in a study of Ad26.COV2.S vaccination and SARS-CoV-2 variants. Some clones are missing from TCRdb's copy, which holds only in-frame ones; the method was immunoSEQ multiplex PCR. The sample includes 500,000 or so clones, around nine tenths of them seen just once. The sequencing used peripheral blood, collected in a trial of Ad26.COV2.S vaccine versus placebo. These receptors all come from a person aged 18 to 65 who received the Ad26.COV2.S COVID-19 vaccine or a placebo. Each CDR3 is given with its conserved first and last residue. The D gene is left open where the match is weak. Expanded clones get a size class; other rows say once, few or many, or leave the size out.

CDR3 DNA,CDR3 protein,J gene,clone size,D gene,V gene
TGTGCCTGGAGATTACACAATGAGCAGTTCTTC,CAWRLHNEQFF,TRBJ2-1,-,-,TRBV30
TGTGCCAGCAGCTTAGTCGGACAAAACACCGGGGAGCTGTTTTTT,CASSLVGQNTGELFF,TRBJ2-2,-,-,TRBV11-2
TGTGCCAGCAGCTTGGCCTTGGGACAGGGGTTGGACATTCAGTACTTC,CASSLALGQGLDIQYF,TRBJ2-4,-,TRBD1,TRBV5-4
TGTGCCAGCTCACCACGCCCGGGGACTAATGAAAAACTGTTTTTT,CASSPRPGTNEKLFF,TRBJ1-4,-,-,TRBV18
TGTGCCAGCAGTTTATCTGGGGGCGTTGGTCAGCCCCAGCATTTT,CASSLSGGVGQPQHF,TRBJ1-5,-,-,TRBV28
TGTGCCAGCAGTCCAGGGTGGAACTATGGCTACACCTTC,CASSPGWNYGYTF,TRBJ1-2,few,-,TRBV11-2
TGTGCCAGCAGCCCAGGGACAGGGTTCTACGAGCAGTACTTC,CASSPGTGFYEQYF,TRBJ2-7,-,TRBD1,TRBV28
TGCGCCAGCAGTCCCACGGGGGATTTTTCCAATGAGCAGTTCTTC,CASSPTGDFSNEQFF,TRBJ2-1,-,-,TRBV5-1
TGTGCCAGCAGCTTATCTATTGGCGGGGGGCCGCCGGGAAACACCATATATTTT,CASSLSIGGGPPGNTIYF,TRBJ1-3,-,-,TRBV28
TGTGCCAGCAGCTTAGGGACTAGCGCCACCTACGAGCAGTACTTC,CASSLGTSATYEQYF,TRBJ2-7,-,TRBD2,TRBV7-9
TGTGCCACCATGGACAGGGTATTCAACGAGCAGTACTTC,CATMDRVFNEQYF,TRBJ2-7,-,TRBD1,TRBV28
TGCGCCAGCAGCTTGGAGGGGGGAGAGAATTCACCCCTCCACTTT,CASSLEGGENSPLHF,TRBJ1-6,-,-,TRBV5-1
TGTGCCAGCAGCGTATTTGGGGGGACTGAAGCTTTCTTT,CASSVFGGTEAFF,TRBJ1-1,many,-,TRBV9
TGTGCCAGCCGGCCCTACTCCTACGAGCAGTACTTC,CASRPYSYEQYF,TRBJ2-7,few,-,TRBV2
TGTGCCAGCAGATTTGGGTACACTGAAGCTTTCTTT,CASRFGYTEAFF,TRBJ1-1,-,-,TRBV11-2
TGTGCCAGCAGCGATACAGGGAATTTGGAGCCCCAGCATTTT,CASSDTGNLEPQHF,TRBJ1-5,-,-,TRBV7-2
TGTGCCAGCAGTTTAGAGGGGCTAGATGGCTACACCTTC,CASSLEGLDGYTF,TRBJ1-2,-,-,TRBV28
TGTGCCAGCAGCCTGCAAGGAAACACCATATATTTT,CASSLQGNTIYF,TRBJ1-3,few,-,TRBV7-8
TGTGCCAGCAGTTTCCCCAGCGGGAGCGATACGCAGTATTTT,CASSFPSGSDTQYF,TRBJ2-3,-,TRBD2,TRBV27
TGTGCCAGCAGCCCCGGGACAGGCTCTCAATCGAGCAATGAGCAGTTCTTC,CASSPGTGSQSSNEQFF,TRBJ2-1,-,TRBD1,TRBV5-4
TGTGCCAGCAGTAAACAGGGGGCGCGCACAGATACGCAGTATTTT,CASSKQGARTDTQYF,TRBJ2-3,few,TRBD1,TRBV6-5
TGCGCCAGCAGGACAGGGTCGCCAGATACGCAGTATTTT,CASRTGSPDTQYF,TRBJ2-3,-,TRBD1,TRBV5-1
TGTGCCATCAGTGCCCGGACAGGGGACAATGAGCAGTTCTTC,CAISARTGDNEQFF,TRBJ2-1,-,TRBD1,TRBV10-3
TGTGCCAGCAGTCAGGACAGGGGTGAAGCTTTCTTT,CASSQDRGEAFF,TRBJ1-1,-,TRBD1,TRBV6-5
TGTGCCAGCTCAACAGCATCGACAAAGGCTTTCTTT,CASSTASTKAFF,TRBJ1-1,-,-,TRBV18
TGTGCCAGCAGTGATCAGAGGGTACAGTATGGCTACACCTTC,CASSDQRVQYGYTF,TRBJ1-2,once,-,TRBV28
TGTGCCAGCAGCTTAGGACTACACCAAGCCTTCTATGGCTACACCTTC,CASSLGLHQAFYGYTF,TRBJ1-2,-,-,TRBV7-8